This T cell receptor (beta chain) was documented in a study of blood T cell repertoires in COVID-19. Germline assignment: CDR1 GTSNPN and CDR2 SVGIG (reference sequence). With 0 bases clipped from V and 7 bases from J, the junction kept 12 bases outside the gene matches. The CDR3 consists of 16 residues. Profiled with immunoSEQ multiplex PCR; TCRdb holds only in-frame clones, not every one. This sample has 140,000 to 150,000 clones, with 65% to 85% found just once. The receptor was derived from a man aged 25-45 years with COVID-19, enrolled during active disease. The gene calls are TRBV30 and TRBJ2-7; TRBD2 aligns across 10 bases. Sequences were obtained from peripheral blood. The CDR3 protein is CAWSVEIAGGFLEQYF. For the CDR3, the DNA is TGTGCCTGGAGTGTAGAAATAGCGGGAGGCTTTTTGGAGCAGTACTTC.